These 25 T cell receptor beta chains share one sample of origin, sequenced in a study of T cell changes during pregnancy in multiple sclerosis. The method was immunoSEQ multiplex PCR; TCRdb's version includes in-frame clones alone and lacks a portion of them. The sample shows 60,000 to 80,000 clones, approximately 91% of them seen only once. The sequencing here drew on peripheral blood, taken before pregnancy. These TCRs come from a female donor with multiple sclerosis, enrolled in a pregnancy study.

The chain carries TRBV9 and TRBJ2-5; D is perhaps TRBD2 (5 bases). The germline V gene has CDR1 SGDLS and CDR2 YYNGEE. Deletions cut 0 bases from V and 1 base from J, with 10 bases between. The CDR3 is made up of 15 amino acids. In nucleotides, the CDR3 is TGTGCCAGCAGCGTAGGCCCCCGGGGCCAAGAGACCCAGTACTTC. It is translated as CASSVGPRGQETQYF.

J is TRBJ1-5 and V is TRBV6-4, with D possibly matching TRBD1 (5 bases). Trimming left V 1 base short and J 4 bases short, with 11 bases between. The CDR3 consists of 15 residues. Looked up from germline, CDR1 is MRHNA and CDR2 is SNTAGT. The CDR3 DNA reads TGTGCCAGCAGTGACTTGGGCAGGGCAAATCAGCCCCAGCATTTT. Protein product: CASSDLGRANQPQHF.

V is TRBV11-3 and J is TRBJ2-2; TRBD1 might be the D (6 bases). The germline CDR1 and CDR2 sequences are SGHNT and YENEEA. This CDR3 spans 19 amino acids. Between the trimmed V and J ends, which lost 1 base and 0 bases, there was a span of 18 bases. As DNA, the CDR3 is TGTGCCAGCAGCTTAGGGAGTGGCCTTGGGACATCGAACACCGGGGAGCTGTTTTTT. This codes for CASSLGSGLGTSNTGELFF.

This sequence joins TRBV6-5 and TRBJ2-1; 7 bases map to TRBD1. Trimming removed 6 bases from V and 5 bases from J; junction bases left unmatched: 10. CDR1 MNHEY and CDR2 SVGAGI come from the germline V gene. This CDR3 spans 15 amino acids. The CDR3 DNA reads TGTGCCAGCAGCTCATCCCCAGGGACAGACAATGAGCAGTTCTTC. Translating it yields CASSSSPGTDNEQFF.

J is TRBJ1-6 and V is TRBV4-1; D is unresolved. The CDR3 is 16 residues long. Germline V gene data show CDR1 as MGHRA and CDR2 as YSYEKL. Trimming cost V 0 bases and J 5 bases, with 11 bases left between them. The CDR3 reads CASSQERVLDNSPLHF. The DNA of the CDR3 is TGCGCCAGCAGCCAAGAGAGGGTTCTGGATAATTCACCCCTCCACTTT.

The CDR3 sequence is CASGFWTGGTGELFF. The CDR3 coding sequence is TGTGCTAGTGGTTTTTGGACAGGGGGCACCGGGGAGCTGTTTTTT. The genes are TRBV12-5 and TRBJ2-2; 10 bases line up with TRBD1. Per the germline V gene, CDR1 is LGHNT and CDR2 is FRNRAP. V shed 3 bases and J 4 bases; nucleotides not matched to a gene: 2. This CDR3 is built from 15 residues.

Only a few counts were recorded for this clone. J is TRBJ1-2 and V is TRBV6-1, with 9 bases matching TRBD1. With V trimmed by 7 bases and J by 6 bases, 12 bases remained unmatched. CDR1 is MNHNS and CDR2 is SASEGT in the germline V gene. The CDR3 is 15 residues long. For the CDR3, the DNA is TGTGCCAGCAATCCGGACAGGGGAGGGTTTCATGGCTACACCTTC. It specifies CASNPDRGGFHGYTF.

The rearrangement links TRBV7-8 to TRBJ1-2, with 7 bases fitting TRBD1. Germline V gene sequence: CDR1 SGHVS, CDR2 FQNEAQ. The CDR3 spans 13 residues. The junction had 6 bases not matched to a gene; V was cut back by 5 bases and J by 6 bases. The CDR3 coding sequence is TGTGCCAGCAGCAGAGGTACAGGGGATGGCTACACCTTC. This gives the protein CASSRGTGDGYTF.

The chain combines TRBV6-5 with TRBJ2-7; 10 bases line up with TRBD1. There are 14 residues in the CDR3. Per germline, CDR1 MNHEY and CDR2 SVGAGI. The J segment lost 5 bases and the V segment lost 6 bases, leaving 7 bases of the junction unmatched. CDR3 in DNA: TGTGCCAGCAGGGAGACAGGGGGCATCGACGAGCAGTACTTC. This codes for CASRETGGIDEQYF.

The chain links TRBV12-5 to TRBJ2-1; 11 positions match TRBD1. In germline, CDR1 is LGHNT, CDR2 FRNRAP. V lost 6 bases, J lost 4 bases, and 2 bases stayed unmatched. This CDR3 contains 14 residues. This CDR3 is CASGGTGGYNEQFF. Here the CDR3 DNA reads TGTGCTAGTGGGGGGACAGGGGGATACAATGAGCAGTTCTTC.

This clone appeared a few times. V is TRBV20-1 and J is TRBJ1-2; D not resolved. CDR1 is DFQATT, CDR2 SNEGSKA, per germline (reference sequence). Between the trimmed V and J ends, which lost 5 bases and 5 bases, there was a span of 6 bases. The CDR3 has 10 amino acids. CDR3 amino acids: CSAPLYGYTF. For the CDR3, the DNA is TGCAGTGCTCCACTATATGGCTACACCTTC.

The chain couples TRBV5-1 to TRBJ1-1; TRBD1 might be the D (5 bases). CDR1 SGHRS and CDR2 YFSETQ come from the germline V gene. This CDR3 has 14 residues. Trimming cost V 5 bases and J 2 bases, with 13 bases left between them. CDR3 amino acids: CASRTTGDNTEAFF. The CDR3 DNA follows: TGCGCCAGCAGGACCACAGGAGACAACACTGAAGCTTTCTTT.

V gene TRBV18 combines with J gene TRBJ2-7, with D possibly matching TRBD1 (5 bases). This CDR3 is built from 15 residues. Trimming removed 1 base at V and 2 bases at J, with 12 bases between. The germline CDR1 and CDR2 sequences are KGHSH and LQKENI. In nucleotides, the CDR3 is TGTGCCAGCTCACCACGTGAACAGGCGACCTACGAGCAGTACTTC. Residues: CASSPREQATYEQYF.

The rearrangement uses TRBV7-2 and TRBJ2-3, with 10 bases lining up with TRBD2. Trimming took 5 bases from V and 1 from J; bases not matched to a gene: 9. CDR1 and CDR2 from the germline V gene are SGHTA and FQGNSA. The CDR3 is 17 residues long. The CDR3 spells CASSVDPSGGGTDTQYF. The CDR3 DNA is TGTGCCAGCAGCGTAGATCCTAGCGGGGGCGGCACAGATACGCAGTATTTT.

In its sample, this clone was seen once. J is TRBJ2-3 and V is TRBV2; 12 nucleotides agree with TRBD1. This CDR3 spans 15 amino acids. V shed 7 bases and J 4 bases; nucleotides not matched to a gene: 6. The V gene's germline CDR1 is SNHLY and CDR2 FYNNEI. CDR3 sequence: CASIPGQGAPDTQYF. The CDR3 DNA is TGTGCCAGCATCCCGGGACAGGGGGCCCCAGATACGCAGTATTTT.

This chain's CDR3 is CASSLVIGNTEAFF. The CDR3 bases are TGTGCCAGCAGCTTAGTGATCGGGAACACTGAAGCTTTCTTT. The chain combines TRBV7-9 with TRBJ1-1; D is ambiguous. The length of the CDR3 is 14 residues. Germline V CDR1 and CDR2: SEHNR, FQNEAQ (reference sequence). With 1 base removed from V and 1 base from J, the gap between germline ends came to 7 bases.

V and J are TRBV9 and TRBJ1-1, with D unresolved. Looked up from germline, CDR1 is SGDLS and CDR2 is YYNGEE. This CDR3 contains 14 residues. Trimming shortened V by 3 bases and J by 1 base, and 10 bases separated the two germline ends. CDR3: CASSAQLKNTEAFF. The CDR3 DNA follows: TGTGCCAGCAGCGCACAGTTAAAGAACACTGAAGCTTTCTTT.

With regard to this clone: Other DNA sequences of this sample code for an identical CDR3. The V call is TRBV9, the J call TRBJ2-2; D remains unclear. V dropped 5 bases and J dropped 0 bases, with 8 bases sitting between them. This CDR3 has 14 residues. In germline, CDR1 is SGDLS, CDR2 YYNGEE. The CDR3 nucleotides are TGTGCCAGCAGTGTCACTTCGAACACCGGGGAGCTGTTTTTT. It is translated as CASSVTSNTGELFF.

The rearrangement links TRBV11-2 to TRBJ1-1; 7 nucleotides line up with TRBD1. Unmatched junction bases numbered 11, after V lost 5 bases and J lost 5 bases. Looked up from germline, CDR1 is SGHAT and CDR2 is FQNNGV. This CDR3 contains 15 residues. The CDR3 sequence is CASSTQTGVGTEAFF. In nucleotides, the CDR3 is TGTGCCAGCAGCACACAAACAGGGGTCGGGACTGAAGCTTTCTTT.

The genes are TRBV5-4 and TRBJ2-7; 11 bases are a match to TRBD2. Germline loops: CDR1 SGHNT, CDR2 YYREEE (reference sequence). This CDR3 spans 16 amino acids. Unmatched junction bases numbered 7, after V lost 5 bases and J lost 0 bases. The CDR3 nucleotides read TGTGCCAGCAGGCCGGGACTAGCGGCTGACTCCTACGAGCAGTACTTC. Translated: CASRPGLAADSYEQYF.

CDR3 in amino acids: CASMRNTGGGYGYTF. The CDR3 DNA reads TGTGCCAGCATGAGGAATACAGGGGGCGGCTATGGCTACACCTTC. The gene calls are TRBV2 and TRBJ1-2; 9 nucleotides align to TRBD1. The CDR3 runs 15 residues. J gave up 4 bases and V 7 bases, and 10 bases lay outside the gene matches. Germline V gene lookup returns CDR1 SNHLY and CDR2 FYNNEI.

The chain couples TRBV30 to TRBJ1-3; D uncertain. Germline CDR1 GTSNPN, CDR2 SVGIG (reference sequence). Trimming pared 3 bases from V and 4 bases from J, leaving 4 bases between. This CDR3 region has 11 residues. CDR3 amino acids: CAWSPGNTIYF. CDR3 nucleotide sequence: TGTGCCTGGAGCCCGGGAAACACCATATATTTT.

The chain carries TRBV14 and TRBJ2-5, with D possibly matching TRBD2 (7 bases). Between the trimmed V and J ends, which lost 4 bases and 7 bases, there was a span of 16 bases. Germline V gene lookup returns CDR1 SGHDN and CDR2 FVKESK. This CDR3 region has 14 residues. CDR3 sequence: CASSPLQGGRTQYF. The CDR3 bases are TGTGCCAGCAGCCCACTACAGGGCGGGAGGACCCAGTACTTC.

The V gene is TRBV19, the J gene TRBJ1-5, with unresolved D. Germline CDR1 reads LNHDA; CDR2 reads SQIVND (reference sequence). This CDR3 contains 16 residues. V was trimmed by 2 bases and J by 5 bases, leaving 16 bases between them. This chain's CDR3 is CASSIYVGQNYQPQHF. In nucleotides, the CDR3 is TGTGCCAGTAGTATATATGTTGGGCAGAACTATCAGCCCCAGCATTTT.

The J gene is TRBJ1-3, the V gene TRBV19; no definite D call. CDR1 is LNHDA and CDR2 is SQIVND in the germline V gene (reference sequence). There are 14 residues in the CDR3. Trimming removed 3 bases from V and 0 bases from J, with 6 bases in between. The CDR3 reads CASSMRGSGNTIYF. The CDR3 nucleotides read TGTGCCAGTAGTATGCGGGGCTCTGGAAACACCATATATTTT.